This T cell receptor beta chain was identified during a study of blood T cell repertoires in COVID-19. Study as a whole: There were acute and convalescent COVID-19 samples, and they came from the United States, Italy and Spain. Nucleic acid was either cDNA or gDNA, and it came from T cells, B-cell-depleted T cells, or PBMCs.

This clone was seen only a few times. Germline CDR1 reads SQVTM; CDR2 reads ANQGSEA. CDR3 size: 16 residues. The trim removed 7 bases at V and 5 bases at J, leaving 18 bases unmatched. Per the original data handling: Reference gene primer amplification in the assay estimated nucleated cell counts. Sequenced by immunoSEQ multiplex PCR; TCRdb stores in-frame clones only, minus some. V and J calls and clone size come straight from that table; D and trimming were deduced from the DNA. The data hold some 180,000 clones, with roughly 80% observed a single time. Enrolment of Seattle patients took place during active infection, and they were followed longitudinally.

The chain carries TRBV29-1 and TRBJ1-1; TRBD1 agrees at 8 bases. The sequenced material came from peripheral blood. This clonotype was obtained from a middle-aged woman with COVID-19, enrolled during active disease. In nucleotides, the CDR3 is TGCAGCGCAGAAAGAGGACAGGGTATAAGGAGAACTGAAGCTTTCTTT. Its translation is CSAERGQGIRRTEAFF.